A selection of T cell receptor beta chains follows, all from one sample in a study of T-cell memory formation after mild COVID-19. TCRdb re-derived calls from the 5' RACE reads in MiXCR, one entry per CDR3 protein. This table holds hundreds of thousands of distinct CDR3 sequences, approximately 20% found once. The sample consisted of PBMCs or a T cell subset sorted from them (not recorded which). The receptors come from an adult woman who had mild COVID-19 (a few samples of this study predate the infection). Cell type and time point are not known. Both conserved end residues are part of each CDR3. Each record gives: clone size, J gene, D gene, V gene, CDR3 protein, CDR3 DNA. A D gene is named only where the DNA matches it firmly. The listing skips clone size in some rows; elsewhere it reads once, few, many or a size class.

. | TRBJ2-1 | . | TRBV5-1 | CASQIQGFTYNEQFF | TGCGCCAGCCAAATTCAGGGTTTTACCTACAATGAGCAGTTCTTC
. | TRBJ1-5 | . | TRBV9 | CASSVANSNQPQHF | TGTGCCAGCAGCGTAGCTAATAGCAATCAGCCCCAGCATTTT
. | TRBJ2-7 | TRBD2 | TRBV30 | CAWRAAGRASYEQYF | TGTGCCTGGAGGGCAGCGGGGAGGGCCTCTTACGAGCAGTACTTC
. | TRBJ2-7 | . | TRBV20-1 | CSARYGNEQYF | TGCAGTGCTAGGTACGGGAACGAGCAGTACTTC
few | TRBJ2-2 | . | TRBV7-3 | CASSLGAGYVPGELFF | TGTGCCAGCAGCTTAGGGGCAGGGTATGTCCCCGGGGAGCTGTTTTTT
few | TRBJ2-7 | . | TRBV5-1 | CASSWRTAMGVQYF | TGCGCCAGCAGCTGGCGGACAGCCATGGGGGTGCAGTACTTC
few | TRBJ2-1 | . | TRBV4-3 | CASSHLGHGKGNEQFF | TGCGCCAGCAGCCACCTCGGACACGGAAAGGGGAATGAGCAGTTCTTC
. | TRBJ2-4 | . | TRBV20-1 | CSASSEGTLAKNIQYF | TGCAGTGCTAGCTCAGAGGGGACCTTAGCCAAAAACATTCAGTACTTC
few | TRBJ1-1 | . | TRBV27 | CASSFIGQGNTEAFF | TGTGCCAGCAGTTTTATCGGCCAGGGGAACACTGAAGCTTTCTTT
. | TRBJ2-1 | . | TRBV7-3 | CASSAAGVPGNEQFF | TGTGCCAGCAGCGCGGCAGGGGTTCCAGGCAATGAGCAGTTCTTC
few | TRBJ2-7 | . | TRBV19 | CASSSTSRYEQYF | TGTGCCAGTAGCTCCACTAGCAGATACGAGCAGTACTTC
many | TRBJ2-2 | . | TRBV6-2/TRBV6-3 | CASSHRLVGELFF | TGTGCCAGCAGCCACCGCTTGGTGGGGGAGCTGTTTTTT
. | TRBJ2-1 | TRBD2 | TRBV7-9 | CASTSGLALNEQFF | TGTGCCAGCACCTCGGGACTAGCGTTGAATGAGCAGTTCTTC
. | TRBJ1-3 | . | TRBV4-3 | CASSQDQGYSGAGNTIYF | TGCGCCAGCAGCCAAGATCAAGGGTATTCAGGGGCTGGAAACACCATATATTTT
. | TRBJ1-5 | . | TRBV11-2 | CASSLERVNQPQHF | TGTGCCAGCAGCTTAGAGCGGGTCAATCAGCCCCAGCATTTT
few | TRBJ1-1 | . | TRBV10-2 | CASSEVSRAEAFF | TGCGCCAGCAGTGAAGTCAGTAGGGCTGAAGCTTTCTTT
. | TRBJ2-5 | TRBD2 | TRBV20-1 | CSARRSGVRQETQYF | TGCAGTGCTAGGAGAAGCGGGGTTCGGCAAGAGACCCAGTACTTC
few | TRBJ1-1 | . | TRBV7-2 | CASSFLGLKGTEAFF | TGTGCCAGCAGCTTTCTCGGACTGAAGGGGACTGAAGCTTTCTTT
. | TRBJ2-5 | . | TRBV12-3/TRBV12-4 | CASSVRGAETQYF | TGTGCCAGCAGTGTCAGAGGGGCAGAGACCCAGTACTTC
many | TRBJ2-3 | . | TRBV7-9 | CASSPPRDRPFFTDTQYF | TGTGCCAGCAGCCCACCGCGCGACAGACCCTTCTTCACAGATACGCAGTATTTT
few | TRBJ2-7 | . | TRBV12-3/TRBV12-4 | CASREGQPYEQYF | TGTGCCAGCAGAGAAGGGCAGCCCTACGAGCAGTACTTC
. | TRBJ2-5 | TRBD2 | TRBV14 | CASSQRYSGRETQYF | TGTGCCAGCAGCCAACGGTATAGCGGGAGAGAGACCCAGTACTTC
few | TRBJ1-5 | . | TRBV6-5 | CASSYSWRTLKGSNQPQHF | TGTGCCAGCAGTTACTCCTGGAGGACCCTAAAGGGTAGCAATCAGCCCCAGCATTTT
. | TRBJ2-2 | . | TRBV4-1 | CASRLLNGNTGELFF | TGCGCCAGCAGACTACTAAACGGTAACACCGGGGAGCTGTTTTTT
few | TRBJ1-5 | . | TRBV12-3/TRBV12-4 | CASSSQDQPQHF | TGTGCCAGCAGTTCCCAAGATCAGCCCCAGCATTTT
few | TRBJ1-2 | TRBD1 | TRBV29-1 | CSVELQGQPVYGYTF | TGCAGCGTTGAACTACAGGGGCAACCCGTCTATGGCTACACCTTC
few | TRBJ1-3 | . | TRBV29-1 | CSVEARDRNTIYF | TGCAGCGTTGAGGCCCGTGATCGAAACACCATATATTTT
. | TRBJ1-6 | . | TRBV20-1 | CSARDRTGSSPLHF | TGCAGTGCTAGAGATCGCACCGGGAGTTCACCCCTCCACTTT
many | TRBJ2-7 | TRBD1 | TRBV9 | CASSVGPRGRAYEQYF | TGTGCCAGCAGCGTCGGGCCCAGGGGGCGAGCCTACGAGCAGTACTTC